This T cell receptor (beta chain) was documented in a study of cytomegalovirus exposure and HLA in healthy donors. With 60 Vbeta and 13 Jbeta primers, the PCR was carried out. TCRdb keeps only in-frame clones here, not all; method: immunoSEQ multiplex PCR. The data show fewer than 200,000 clones, roughly 87% seen once. Study outcomes and limitations: An analysis that was carried out later associated fewer than 20,000 TCR beta sequences with HLA alleles at 0.05 false discovery rate. Available immune exposure information was restricted to CMV serostatus only.

Per germline, CDR1 MDHEN and CDR2 SYDVKM. Trimming took 6 bases from V and 4 from J; bases not matched to a gene: 7. This CDR3 is 14 amino acids long. This clone appeared a few times. Its antigen remains unidentified. Sequenced sample: PBMCs. The TCR originated in a woman aged 50 to 60 in good health and CMV-seronegative. The chain carries TRBV28 and TRBJ2-7; 9 bases fit TRBD2. This CDR3 reads CASSRPTSGYEQYF. CDR3 bases: TGTGCCAGCAGCCGACCTACTAGCGGGTACGAGCAGTACTTC.